These 18 T cell receptor beta chains were all obtained from the same sample, sequenced in a study of OX40 agonist ivuxolimab in advanced cancers. Produced via immunoSEQ multiplex PCR; TCRdb's table is partial and in-frame only. The sample includes approximately 76,000 clones, roughly 90% of them seen just once. The material sequenced was CD4+ or CD8+ T cells sorted from blood, taken in a trial of the OX40 agonist ivuxolimab. The receptors derive from an adult with an advanced solid tumor such as melanoma, head and neck, liver or kidney cancer.

This clone came up once. Other DNA sequences in the same sample also yield this CDR3. The chain recombines TRBV29-1 with TRBJ1-1; D unclear. CDR3 size: 13 residues. The V end was cut by 8 bases, the J end by 2 bases, with 15 bases between. Germline V gives CDR1 SQVTM, CDR2 ANQGSEA. CDR3 sequence reads: CSSRPRLNTEAFF. In DNA, the CDR3 is TGCAGCTCACGGCCGCGTCTAAACACTGAAGCTTTCTTT.

This chain uses TRBV18 with TRBJ2-2, with D perhaps TRBD1 or TRBD2 (5 bases each). The CDR3 consists of 16 residues. Germline-derived CDR1 and CDR2 are KGHSH and LQKENI. The V and J ends lost 4 bases and 0 bases respectively, with 12 bases between them. The CDR3 region is CASSLGTVANTGELFF. CDR3 sequence (DNA): TGTGCCAGCTCACTTGGGACGGTGGCGAACACCGGGGAGCTGTTTTTT.

This clone turned up a few times. The J gene is TRBJ1-4, the V gene TRBV14; D possibly corresponds to TRBD1 (5 bases). The germline V gene has CDR1 SGHDN and CDR2 FVKESK. This CDR3 is 13 amino acids long. Between the trimmed V and J ends, which lost 3 bases and 7 bases, there was a span of 9 bases. The CDR3 nucleotides read TGTGCCAGCAGCCACAGGGTGGTTGAAAAACTGTTTTTT. Translated, it gives CASSHRVVEKLFF.

The chain is built from TRBV19 and TRBJ2-3; D is perhaps TRBD2 (6 bases). The V end was cut by 5 bases, the J end by 4 bases, with 16 bases between. The CDR3 totals 15 residues. Germline CDR1 is LNHDA and CDR2 is SQIVND (reference sequence). This chain's CDR3 is CASSLSDGGADTQYF. CDR3 nucleotides: TGTGCCAGTAGTCTCTCGGACGGAGGGGCAGATACGCAGTATTTT.

The V call is TRBV19, the J call TRBJ2-3; possibly TRBD1 for D (6 bases). V lost 5 bases to trimming and J lost 2 bases, with 14 bases between them. CDR1 is LNHDA and CDR2 is SQIVND in the germline V gene (reference sequence). The CDR3 length is 15 residues. The CDR3 reads CASSQTGQPTDTQYF. The CDR3 DNA sequence: TGTGCCAGTAGTCAAACAGGGCAACCCACAGATACGCAGTATTTT.

V usage is TRBV5-5 and J usage is TRBJ1-2; 8 nucleotides agree with TRBD1. Germline values: CDR1 SGHKS, CDR2 YYEKEE (reference sequence). CDR3 length: 13 amino acids. The junction had 6 bases not matched to a gene; V was cut back by 4 bases and J by 7 bases. CDR3 bases: TGTGCCAGCAGCCCGGACAGGGACCGTGGCTACACCTTC. This sequence encodes CASSPDRDRGYTF.

This clone was seen a single time. The chain links TRBV10-3 to TRBJ2-1; D may be TRBD2 (5 bases). V was clipped by 10 bases and J by 7 bases, with 11 bases between them. The CDR3 extends over 11 amino acids. Germline values: CDR1 ENHRY, CDR2 SYGVKD. The CDR3 is CASTGLNEQFF. The CDR3 DNA follows: TGTGCCAGTACCGGACTTAATGAGCAGTTCTTC.

This chain uses TRBV5-1 with TRBJ2-2; D ambiguous. This CDR3 is 14 amino acids long. Trimming took 5 bases from V and 5 from J, leaving 13 bases between them. Germline CDR1 is SGHRS and CDR2 is YFSETQ. The CDR3 reads CASRGFQLTGELFF. The CDR3 bases are TGCGCCAGCAGGGGTTTCCAGCTTACCGGGGAGCTGTTTTTT.

The V call is TRBV5-1, the J call TRBJ2-7; TRBD2 matches at 8 bases. Germline V gives CDR1 SGHRS, CDR2 YFSETQ. CDR3 length equals 14 residues. With V trimmed by 0 bases and J by 4 bases, 3 bases remained unmatched. The CDR3 loop reads CASSLAGGPYEQYF. The CDR3 nucleotides read TGCGCCAGCAGCTTGGCGGGGGGGCCGTACGAGCAGTACTTC.

This rearrangement joins TRBV10-3 to TRBJ2-7, with TRBD1 as a possible D gene (6 bases). This CDR3 spans 13 amino acids. Trimming cost V 4 bases and J 7 bases, with 14 bases left between them. Germline CDR1 reads ENHRY; CDR2 reads SYGVKD. The CDR3 DNA follows: TGTGCCATCAGTGGGGCAGGGGTTGAGGAGCAGTACTTC. It is translated as CAISGAGVEEQYF.

This sequence joins TRBV19 and TRBJ2-5; 8 bases are shared with TRBD1. Germline CDR1 is LNHDA and CDR2 is SQIVND (reference sequence). This CDR3 comprises 15 residues. The V and J ends lost 9 bases and 0 bases, in that order; junction bases with no gene match: 9. The CDR3 DNA follows: TGTGCCAGGCACCCGGGACAGGTAAACCAAGAGACCCAGTACTTC. This gives the protein CARHPGQVNQETQYF. Combining the CDR3 with reference TRBV19 and TRBJ2-5 gives the whole variable domain DGGITQSPKYLFRKEGQNVTLSCEQNLNHDAMYWYRQDPGQGLRLIYYSQIVNDFQKGDIAEGYSVSREKKESFPLTVTSAQKNPTAFYLCARHPGQVNQETQYFGPGTRLLVL.

V gene TRBV29-1 combines with J gene TRBJ2-7, with D maybe TRBD1 (5 bases). V gave up 7 bases and J gave up 3 bases, with 16 bases separating them. Germline-derived CDR1 and CDR2 are SQVTM and ANQGSEA. The CDR3 covers 13 residues. The CDR3 protein is CSAGPDGHYEQYF. In DNA form, the CDR3 reads TGCAGCGCCGGACCGGACGGACACTACGAGCAGTACTTC.

This clone was found once. The J gene is TRBJ1-2, the V gene TRBV30; 9 bases map to TRBD1. Germline CDR1 and CDR2: GTSNPN and SVGIG (reference sequence). The trim removed 7 bases at V and 4 bases at J, leaving 7 bases unmatched. The CDR3 extends over 13 amino acids. CDR3 loop: CALSTGGGYGYTF. The CDR3 nucleotides are TGTGCCTTGTCTACAGGGGGCGGCTATGGCTACACCTTC.

V is TRBV10-1 and J is TRBJ2-7; TRBD1 agrees at 7 bases. With V trimmed by 0 bases and J by 5 bases, 7 bases remained unmatched. Germline CDR1 and CDR2: WNHNN and SYGVQD (reference sequence). CDR3 length: 15 residues. DNA for the CDR3: TGCGCCAGCAGTGAGTCGGGGCAGGGGGTTAACGAGCAGTACTTC. Encoded protein: CASSESGQGVNEQYF.

The chain has TRBV5-1 and TRBJ1-1; 8 bases line up with TRBD1. The CDR3 contains 14 residues. Unmatched junction bases numbered 0, after V lost 2 bases and J lost 0 bases. The V gene's germline CDR1 is SGHRS and CDR2 YFSETQ. The CDR3 DNA follows: TGCGCCAGCAGCTTACAGGGGGTGAACACTGAAGCTTTCTTT. Translating gives CASSLQGVNTEAFF.

This clone was detected a few times. The genes are TRBV2 and TRBJ1-2; TRBD1 matches at 9 bases. V lost 5 bases and J lost 8; bases outside the gene matches: 6. Looked up from germline, CDR1 is SNHLY and CDR2 is FYNNEI. The CDR3 is made up of 13 amino acids. The CDR3 spells CASSPGTGQGYTF. The CDR3 nucleotides read TGTGCCAGCAGTCCCGGGACAGGGCAAGGCTACACCTTC.

The chain employs TRBV14 and TRBJ1-2; possibly TRBD1 for D (6 bases). V shed 5 bases and J shed 6 bases, with 10 bases lying between them. This CDR3 has 12 amino acids. The germline V gene has CDR1 SGHDN and CDR2 FVKESK. The CDR3 loop reads CASSKRTDGYTF. In nucleotides, the CDR3 is TGTGCCAGCAGCAAACGGACAGATGGCTACACCTTC.

The chain has TRBV6-1 and TRBJ2-2, with D possibly TRBD1 on 5 matching bases. CDR1 MNHNS and CDR2 SASEGT come from the germline V gene. CDR3 length: 15 amino acids. V lost 4 bases to trimming and J lost 1 base, with 10 bases between them. CDR3 loop: CASSGSQGNTGELFF. CDR3 coding DNA: TGTGCCAGCAGTGGGTCCCAGGGGAACACCGGGGAGCTGTTTTTT.